This TCR beta chain is from a study of regulatory T cells in long-lasting Graves disease. CDR1 SGHTA and CDR2 FQGNSA come from the germline V gene. The CDR3 runs 15 residues. Trimming removed 5 bases at V and 8 bases at J, with 16 bases between. Points from the study as a whole: Relative to new patients (under 1,000), persistent patients exhibited greater sharing of public clonotypes (around 2,800).

On this clonotype: The antigen remains unidentified.

Arm-PCR of CDR3 regions and iRepertoire HTBI primers were the basis on which TCR beta libraries were built. Using its own MiXCR run on the multiplex PCR reads, TCRdb lists one record per CDR3 protein. The sample holds nearly 350,000 distinct CDR3 sequences, around 19% seen once. The time point was: persistent/refractory GD, antithyroid drugs over 5 years with positive TRAb. PBMC-extracted RNA yielded the TCR library. This specimen was peripheral blood mononuclear cells (PBMCs), taken when the disease was refractory, from a patient treated with antithyroid drugs. The sequence came from a female donor with Graves disease. The chain uses TRBV7-2 and TRBJ1-6; D is perhaps TRBD1 (6 bases). The CDR3 nucleotides are TGTGCCAGCAGCCCCCCTCAGGGGACGTATTCACCCCTCCACTTT. Translating it yields CASSPPQGTYSPLHF.